These 10 T cell receptor beta chains share one sample of origin, sequenced in a study of Ad26.COV2.S vaccination and SARS-CoV-2 variants. As to treatment: 15 to 20 received Ad26.COV2.S at low or high dose, single or two shots; about 5 received placebo; per-sample allocation not given. The samples date from day 63 after the first vaccine or placebo injection. Using immunoSEQ multiplex PCR, the repertoire was profiled, and TCRdb retains in-frame clones only, with some absent. The data show 430,000 or so clones, with roughly 87% seen just once and roughly 2.5% held by the top ten. Sample: peripheral blood, taken in a trial of Ad26.COV2.S vaccine versus placebo. The receptors were sampled from a person aged 18-60 years who received the Ad26.COV2.S COVID-19 vaccine or a placebo.

The gene calls are TRBV29-1 and TRBJ1-2, with 9 nucleotides matching TRBD1. CDR1 and CDR2 from the germline V gene are SQVTM and ANQGSEA. The CDR3 length is 23 residues. The ends lost 3 bases at V and 4 bases at J; junction bases unmatched: 33. CDR3 coding DNA: TGCAGCGTTGACCGTTCACCTGGACAGGGGCCGGAACAACTCCGCGCTTCTCCCTATGGCTACACCTTC. Translating it yields CSVDRSPGQGPEQLRASPYGYTF. The variable domain in full, with the rest retrieved from reference TRBV29-1 and TRBJ1-2, is SAVISQKPSRDICQRGTSLTIQCQVDSQVTMMFWYRQQPGQSLTLIATANQGSEATYESGFVIDKFPISRPNLTFSTLTVSNMSPEDSSIYLCSVDRSPGQGPEQLRASPYGYTFGSGTRLTVV.

The gene calls are TRBV19 and TRBJ2-5; D may match TRBD1 or TRBD2 (6 bases each). The CDR3 is 14 residues long. CDR1 and CDR2 from the germline V gene are LNHDA and SQIVND (reference sequence). The ends were cut back, 8 bases at V and 9 bases at J, with 22 bases in the middle. CDR3 residues: CASGGLSRGQAQYF. CDR3 coding DNA: TGTGCCAGTGGGGGACTCAGCAGGGGTCAGGCCCAGTACTTC. Based on the CDR3 plus reference TRBV19 and TRBJ2-5, the full variable domain is DGGITQSPKYLFRKEGQNVTLSCEQNLNHDAMYWYRQDPGQGLRLIYYSQIVNDFQKGDIAEGYSVSREKKESFPLTVTSAQKNPTAFYLCASGGLSRGQAQYFGPGTRLLVL.

The rearrangement joins TRBV20-1 to TRBJ2-1; D gene uncertain. Looked up from germline, CDR1 is DFQATT and CDR2 is SNEGSKA (reference sequence). The length of the CDR3 is 10 residues. The V gene lost 5 bases and the J gene lost 7 bases, with 6 bases spanning the gap. CDR3 in DNA: TGCAGTGCTCCTGGGAATGAGCAGTTCTTC. It is translated as CSAPGNEQFF.

The gene calls are TRBV5-1 and TRBJ2-2; TRBD2 matches 15 bases. Looked up from germline, CDR1 is SGHRS and CDR2 is YFSETQ. With 4 bases clipped from V and 3 bases from J, the junction kept 7 bases outside the gene matches. The CDR3 runs to 18 residues. This CDR3 is CASSKGLAGGRYTGELFF. The CDR3 DNA is TGCGCCAGCAGCAAAGGACTAGCGGGGGGGCGATACACCGGGGAGCTGTTTTTT. The full variable domain, in which reference TRBV5-1 and TRBJ2-2 provide the parts outside the CDR3, is KAGVTQTPRYLIKTRGQQVTLSCSPISGHRSVSWYQQTPGQGLQFLFEYFSETQRNKGNFPGRFSGRQFSNSRSEMNVSTLELGDSALYLCASSKGLAGGRYTGELFFGEGSRLTVL.

V is TRBV7-8 and J is TRBJ2-7, with a tentative D call TRBD2 (5 bases). This CDR3 spans 15 amino acids. The V gene's germline CDR1 is SGHVS and CDR2 FQNEAQ. V lost 5 bases and J 2 bases, leaving 16 bases between the germline ends. CDR3 protein: CASSHNPGLAYEQYF. CDR3 nucleotides: TGTGCCAGCAGCCATAACCCCGGACTCGCCTACGAGCAGTACTTC.

About this clone itself: Additional DNA sequences in this sample encode the identical CDR3. The chain joins TRBV5-1 to TRBJ2-1, with 11 bases lining up with TRBD2. Trimming removed 3 bases from V and 3 bases from J; junction bases left unmatched: 2. The CDR3 has 15 amino acids. Germline V lookup: CDR1 SGHRS, CDR2 YFSETQ. CDR3 loop: CASSWGTSGYNEQFF. In DNA, the CDR3 is TGCGCCAGCAGCTGGGGGACTAGCGGCTACAATGAGCAGTTCTTC.

The gene calls are TRBV5-1 and TRBJ2-1; TRBD1 aligns across 9 bases. The CDR3 spans 16 residues. From germline, CDR1 is SGHRS and CDR2 YFSETQ. V lost 4 bases and J lost 7; bases outside the gene matches: 12. This CDR3 is CASSVHRGRLMNEQFF. The DNA for the CDR3 is TGCGCCAGCAGCGTCCACAGGGGGCGCCTTATGAATGAGCAGTTCTTC.

The chain couples TRBV6-2 or TRBV6-3 to TRBJ2-5; 10 positions agree with TRBD1. J lost 2 bases, V lost 1 base, and 4 bases had no gene match. This CDR3 region has 16 residues. The germline gives CDR1 MNHEY, CDR2 SVGEGT. In DNA, the CDR3 is TGTGCCAGCAGTTACTTCCCGGGACAGGGGCAAGAGACCCAGTACTTC. As protein: CASSYFPGQGQETQYF.

The chain couples TRBV6-2 or TRBV6-3 to TRBJ1-1; 8 nucleotides agree with TRBD1. Per the germline V gene, CDR1 is MNHEY and CDR2 is SVGEGT. The V and J ends lost 4 bases and 1 base, in that order; junction bases with no gene match: 11. This CDR3 spans 17 amino acids. This CDR3 reads CASSSRTGSEPNTEAFF. CDR3 coding DNA: TGTGCCAGCAGTTCCAGGACAGGGTCCGAGCCGAACACTGAAGCTTTCTTT.

V and J are TRBV7-2 and TRBJ1-1; D uncertain. Germline V CDR1 and CDR2: SGHTA, FQGNSA. This CDR3 has 15 amino acids. The V gene lost 8 bases and the J gene lost 5 bases, with 21 bases spanning the gap. The CDR3 DNA follows: TGTGCCAGCCCCTCCACGGCGGGGTATCGAACTGAAGCTTTCTTT. This sequence encodes CASPSTAGYRTEAFF.